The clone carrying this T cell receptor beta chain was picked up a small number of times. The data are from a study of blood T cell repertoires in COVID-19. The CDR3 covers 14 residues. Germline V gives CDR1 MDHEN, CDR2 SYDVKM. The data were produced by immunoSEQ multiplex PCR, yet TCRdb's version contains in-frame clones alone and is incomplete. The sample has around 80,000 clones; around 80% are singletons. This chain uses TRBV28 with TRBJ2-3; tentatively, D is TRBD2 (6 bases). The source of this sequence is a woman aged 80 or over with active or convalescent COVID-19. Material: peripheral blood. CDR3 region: CATENWGGTDTQYF. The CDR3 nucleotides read TGTGCGACAGAAAATTGGGGGGGCACAGATACGCAGTATTTT.